Sequencing of this T cell receptor beta chain was carried out in a study of identical twins (TCRdb year 2016). Study-level background: To test whether fetal clonotypes persist, this study deep-sequenced TCR alpha and beta repertoires from monozygotic twins, from unrelated adults of various ages, and from cord blood. Replicate twin experiments were performed at different times using different library preparation protocols to rule out contamination.

Libraries were built with 5' RACE. The listed sequencing device is Illumina HiSeq 2000. Template switching introduced a universal primer binding site; the final cDNA contained a unique molecular identifier, enabling accurate counting of TCR cDNA molecules. Specific primers in the conserved constant-segment region were used to synthesize first-strand cDNA for the TCR alpha and beta chains. To control for contamination, every cDNA library was double barcoded, receiving both a SMART-Mk sample barcode and Illumina barcodes. Two successive PCR steps introduced TruSeq adapter sequences along with Illumina sample barcodes. The Illumina HiSeq platform was used with custom primers to sequence TCR alpha and beta cDNA libraries. In the paper's pipeline: MiGEC processed the raw reads to extract unique molecular identifiers, while MiXCR was used to determine the CDR3 positions. For each individual, recombination models were inferred using an EM algorithm with the repgenHMM and IGoR tools. The analysis of shared clonotypes was done with the tcR package in R, with sharing normalized by the product of cloneset sizes. Out-of-frame nonproductive sequences were analyzed to study raw recombination free of thymic and clonal selection effects. The raw public data were reprocessed by TCRdb itself: fastp quality trimming at Q25, MiXCR clonotype calling, in-frame beta chains only. Rows are unified per CDR3 protein, each entry keeping the most common DNA and genes. None of the V and J calls come from the authors' own analysis; TCRdb made them. In all, the sample holds about 570,000 distinct CDR3 sequences, and just under 10% of those were seen once. The ten largest clones represent around 3.2% of the sample.

Here is what the overall study found, with its caveats: Abundant cord blood beta clonotypes had fewer insertions, young adult naive repertoires showed a similar but weaker trend, and memory repertoires showed no such trend. Invariant T cells such as MAIT and iNKT could partly confound zero-insertion analyses, though diverse VJ usage argued against this for most clonotypes. In beta out-of-frame sequences, excess twin sharing was weaker, because having fewer shared sequences lowered the signal-to-noise ratio. In monozygotic twins, out-of-frame TCR alpha sharing was systematically underestimated by recombination models, although the models agreed with sharing between unrelated individuals. Because the same donors could not be followed over many years, the conclusions depended on cross-sectional statistical analysis. Out-of-frame TCR alpha sequences shared between twins showed an excess of low generation-probability sequences compared with coincidental sharing between unrelated individuals.

V drops 6 bases and J drops 7 bases, leaving 15 bases in between. Taken from the germline V gene (reference sequence), the CDR1 and CDR2 loops are DFQATT and SNEGSKA. From the cysteine up to the phenylalanine, the CDR3 has a length of 13 residues. Only the CDR3 part of the read is kept: 39 bases, read in frame from the first base. Every donor was a healthy Caucasian. The twin cohort comprised three pairs of female monozygotic twins, all aged about 18 to 29 years. Peripheral blood mononuclear cells were the source from which RNA for the TCR libraries was isolated. This clonotype was found many times. Its antigen is currently not known. Per-nucleotide qualities are absent, and no much larger clonotype sits a single base away. This same sample was also taken into another study, of yellow fever vaccine responses in identical twins. The second publication reports: According to the authors, in identical twins the way T cells responded to vaccination appeared partly convergent and partly personalized. In the study, vaccine-responding T cell clones were precisely tracked in identical twins.

This TCR was sampled from a woman between 18 and 30 years old in good health. This chain joins TRBV20-1 to TRBJ1-4, with TRBD1 tentatively as D gene (5 bases match). Sequenced: PBMCs. The CDR3 amino acid sequence is: CSAGPGPGEKLFF. The nucleotide sequence is TGCAGTGCCGGGCCGGGGCCGGGTGAAAAACTGTTTTTT.